This T cell receptor beta chain was identified during a study of cytomegalovirus exposure and HLA in healthy donors. Study information: The 120 or so validation repertoires used a platform that matched the one used for the approximately 610 first-cohort repertoires, as a later analysis reported. Study results and caveats: The study labeled fewer than 200 TCR beta chains cytomegalovirus-associated. High specificity and sensitivity for cytomegalovirus status were reported for the classifier. The CMV antigen specificity of a few CMV-associated chains was confirmed through in vitro analysis.

For this clone: Its antigen is undetermined.

Data came from immunoSEQ multiplex PCR; TCRdb stores just in-frame clones and leaves some out. This repertoire shows 200,000 or so clones, less than 85% found once; its top ten account for 4.5% to 7%. The CDR3 has 13 amino acids. Germline assignment: CDR1 SGHRS and CDR2 YFSETQ. Trimming stripped 3 bases from V and 0 bases from J, with 4 bases between. The clonotype comes from a woman under 30 in good health and CMV-seronegative. The V gene is TRBV5-1, the J gene TRBJ1-3, with unresolved D. The specimen was PBMCs. The CDR3 coding sequence is TGCGCCAGCAGCTCGGCCTCTGGAAACACCATATATTTT. Translating it yields CASSSASGNTIYF.